Listed below are T cell receptor beta chains from one sample, sequenced in a study of blood T cell repertoires in COVID-19. TCRdb's copy holds only in-frame clones and misses some; the assay was immunoSEQ multiplex PCR. The table records some 240,000 clones, roughly 85% of them present only once. Input material: peripheral blood. These receptors originate from an older woman with COVID-19, enrolled during active disease. Each CDR3 is given with its conserved first and last residue. D genes are given only for firm matches. Rows give clone size only sometimes, using once, few, many, or a class for an expanded clone.

clone_size: few
v_call: TRBV7-2
j_call: TRBJ2-5
d_call: .
cdr3_nt: TGTGCCAGCAGCCCCCGGGGTGGGAAAGAGACCCAGTACTTC
cdr3_aa: CASSPRGGKETQYF

clone_size: .
v_call: TRBV5-1
j_call: TRBJ2-5
d_call: TRBD2
cdr3_nt: TGCGCCAGCAGACCGACTAGCGGGAGCCTCCAAGAGACCCAGTACTTC
cdr3_aa: CASRPTSGSLQETQYF

clone_size: .
v_call: TRBV5-4
j_call: TRBJ1-6
d_call: .
cdr3_nt: TGTGCCAGCAGCTTGTCAGGGCAGGGAAATTCACCCCTCCACTTT
cdr3_aa: CASSLSGQGNSPLHF

clone_size: once
v_call: TRBV7-2
j_call: TRBJ1-2
d_call: .
cdr3_nt: TGTGCCAGCAGCTTTCAAGGACAGAACTATGGCTACACCTTC
cdr3_aa: CASSFQGQNYGYTF

clone_size: few
v_call: TRBV30
j_call: TRBJ2-5
d_call: TRBD1
cdr3_nt: TGTGCCTGGGGACAGGGTCGGGAGACCCAGTACTTC
cdr3_aa: CAWGQGRETQYF

clone_size: .
v_call: TRBV7-3
j_call: TRBJ2-3
d_call: .
cdr3_nt: TGTGCCAGCAGCTCAGGGAATGGGATAACAGATACGCAGTATTTT
cdr3_aa: CASSSGNGITDTQYF

clone_size: .
v_call: TRBV24-1
j_call: TRBJ1-2
d_call: .
cdr3_nt: TGTGCCACCAGTGATAGTCGAGGACAGACAACCTTC
cdr3_aa: CATSDSRGQTTF

clone_size: .
v_call: TRBV6-5
j_call: TRBJ1-2
d_call: TRBD1
cdr3_nt: TGTGCCAGCAGTTACTCACAGGGGCTCGGCTACACCTTC
cdr3_aa: CASSYSQGLGYTF

clone_size: .
v_call: TRBV11-3
j_call: TRBJ2-2
d_call: TRBD2
cdr3_nt: TGTGCCAGCAGCTTAGGCCGACTAGCGGGAGACACCGGGGAGCTGTTTTTT
cdr3_aa: CASSLGRLAGDTGELFF

clone_size: once
v_call: TRBV5-1
j_call: TRBJ1-2
d_call: TRBD1
cdr3_nt: TGCGCCAGCAGCTTGGCAGGGGGAGACTGGTATGGCTACACCTTC
cdr3_aa: CASSLAGGDWYGYTF

clone_size: .
v_call: TRBV9
j_call: TRBJ1-2
d_call: .
cdr3_nt: TGTGCCAGCAGCGTAGTACAGGCTAACTATGGCTACACCTTC
cdr3_aa: CASSVVQANYGYTF